The clone carrying this T cell receptor beta chain has more than one count but fewer than ten. Its antigen is still unknown. TCR alpha and TCR beta cDNA libraries carrying sample barcodes and UMIs came from 5'RACE with constant-segment primers. TCRdb ran MiXCR on the 5' RACE reads and lists one entry per CDR3 protein. This table has hundreds of thousands of distinct CDR3 sequences, over 13% appearing once. The CDR3 sequence is 16 residues long. Germline loops: CDR1 SGHKS, CDR2 YYEKEE (reference sequence). V lost 0 bases and J lost 4, with 15 bases in between. This record belongs to a study of T-cell memory formation after mild COVID-19. Looking at the study overall: TCR clusters were mostly confined to one donor each.

Findings and caveats of the study: From day 15 to 85, contracting clones were balanced between CD4 and CD8, whereas later expanders leaned toward CD4+. Contracting CD4+ clones were located mainly in CM and EM, and CD8+ clones in EMRA.

This clonotype originated in a man aged 18 to 30 who had mild COVID-19 (a few samples of this study predate the infection). Cell type and time point are not known. The chain employs TRBV5-5 and TRBJ2-3; possibly TRBD2 for D (7 bases). Sample: PBMCs or a T cell subset sorted from them (not recorded which). The CDR3 protein is CASSLVRGGRADTQYF. In DNA, the CDR3 is TGTGCCAGCAGCTTGGTTAGGGGGGGCCGGGCAGATACGCAGTATTTT.